This T cell receptor beta chain was identified in a study of circulating and synovial CD4+ cells in juvenile arthritis. Study observations and caveats: T cell genome counts differed by at least an order of magnitude between CPL and CD4 samples. Some such blood samples were as oligoclonal as synovium.

The CDR3 runs 18 residues. Germline V CDR1 and CDR2: LGHNA, YSLEER. With 0 bases clipped from V and 6 bases from J, the junction kept 9 bases outside the gene matches. TCRdb's copy holds only in-frame clones and misses some; the assay was immunoSEQ multiplex PCR. This repertoire shows about 32,000 clones, about 95% found once; its top ten account for approximately 0.68%. Concerning this clone: Its specificity is not known.

This chain connects TRBV4-3 to TRBJ2-6, with TRBD2 matching over 9 bases. Source material: CD4+ T cells from blood. The sequence derives from a human donor with juvenile idiopathic arthritis. CDR3 coding DNA: TGCGCCAGCAGCCAAGATTTGGCTAGCGGGGTTTCGGCCAACGTCCTGACTTTC. This sequence encodes CASSQDLASGVSANVLTF.